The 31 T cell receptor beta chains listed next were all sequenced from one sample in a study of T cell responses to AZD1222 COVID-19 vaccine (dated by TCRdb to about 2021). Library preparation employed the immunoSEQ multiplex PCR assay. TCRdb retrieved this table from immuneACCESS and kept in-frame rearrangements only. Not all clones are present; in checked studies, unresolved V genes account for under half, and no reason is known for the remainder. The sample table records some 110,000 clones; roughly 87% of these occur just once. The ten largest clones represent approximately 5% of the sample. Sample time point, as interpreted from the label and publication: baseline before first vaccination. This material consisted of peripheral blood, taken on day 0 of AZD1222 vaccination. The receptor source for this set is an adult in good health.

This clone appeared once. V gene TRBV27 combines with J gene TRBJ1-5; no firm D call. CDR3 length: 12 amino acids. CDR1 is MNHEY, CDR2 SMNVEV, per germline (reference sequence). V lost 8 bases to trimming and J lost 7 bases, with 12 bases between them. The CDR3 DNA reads TGTGCCAGCGGACTATGGGGACAGCCCCAGCATTTT. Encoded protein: CASGLWGQPQHF.

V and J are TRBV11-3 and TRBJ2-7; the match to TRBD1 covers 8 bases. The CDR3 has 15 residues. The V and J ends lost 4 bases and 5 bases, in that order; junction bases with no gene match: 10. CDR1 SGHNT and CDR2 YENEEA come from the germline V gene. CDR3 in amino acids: CASSSGQADVDEQYF. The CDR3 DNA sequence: TGTGCCAGCAGCTCGGGACAGGCGGATGTAGACGAGCAGTACTTC.

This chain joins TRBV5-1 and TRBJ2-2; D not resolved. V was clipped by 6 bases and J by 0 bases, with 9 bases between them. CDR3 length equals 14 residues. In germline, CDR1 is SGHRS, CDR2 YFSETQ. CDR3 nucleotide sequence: TGCGCCAGCACCCCTACAGCGAACACCGGGGAGCTGTTTTTT. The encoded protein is CASTPTANTGELFF.

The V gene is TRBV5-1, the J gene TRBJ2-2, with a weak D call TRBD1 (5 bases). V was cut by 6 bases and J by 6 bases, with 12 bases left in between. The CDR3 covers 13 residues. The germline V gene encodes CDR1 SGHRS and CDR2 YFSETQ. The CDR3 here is CASKVGQAGELFF. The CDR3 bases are TGCGCCAGCAAAGTTGGACAAGCCGGGGAGCTGTTTTTT.

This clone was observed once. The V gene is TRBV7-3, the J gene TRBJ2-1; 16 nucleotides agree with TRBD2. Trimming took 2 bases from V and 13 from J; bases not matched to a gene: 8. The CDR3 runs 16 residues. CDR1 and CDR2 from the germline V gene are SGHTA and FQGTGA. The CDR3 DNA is TGTGCCAGCAGCTTATTTGGGACTAGCGGGGGGGCCCCCCAGTTCTTC. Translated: CASSLFGTSGGAPQFF.

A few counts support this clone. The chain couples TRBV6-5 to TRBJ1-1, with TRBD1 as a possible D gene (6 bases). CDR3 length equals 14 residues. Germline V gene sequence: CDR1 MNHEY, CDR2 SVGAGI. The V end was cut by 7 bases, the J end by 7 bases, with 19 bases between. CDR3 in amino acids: CASTLVGGADEAFF. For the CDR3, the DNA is TGTGCCAGCACCTTGGTGGGGGGGGCGGATGAAGCTTTCTTT.

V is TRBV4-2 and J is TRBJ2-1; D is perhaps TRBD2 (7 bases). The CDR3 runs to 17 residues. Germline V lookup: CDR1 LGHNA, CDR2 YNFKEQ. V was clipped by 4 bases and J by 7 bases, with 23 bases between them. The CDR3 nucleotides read TGTGCCAGCAGCCTCCGGAGGGGGGGGGCCACCATAAATGAGCAGTTCTTC. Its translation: CASSLRRGGATINEQFF.

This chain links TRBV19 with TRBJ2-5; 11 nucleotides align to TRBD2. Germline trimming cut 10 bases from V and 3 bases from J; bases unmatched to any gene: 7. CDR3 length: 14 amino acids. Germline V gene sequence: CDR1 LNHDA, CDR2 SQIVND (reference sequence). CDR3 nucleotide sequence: TGTGCCACAGCTAGCGGGGGGCGGGAAGAGACCCAGTACTTC. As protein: CATASGGREETQYF.

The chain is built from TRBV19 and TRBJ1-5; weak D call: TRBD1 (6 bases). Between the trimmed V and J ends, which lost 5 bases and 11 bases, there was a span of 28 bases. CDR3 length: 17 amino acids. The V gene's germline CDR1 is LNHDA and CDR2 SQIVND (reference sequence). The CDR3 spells CASSPSPPTGPRGAQHF. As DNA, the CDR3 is TGTGCCAGTAGTCCAAGCCCTCCGACAGGCCCTCGAGGGGCCCAGCATTTT.

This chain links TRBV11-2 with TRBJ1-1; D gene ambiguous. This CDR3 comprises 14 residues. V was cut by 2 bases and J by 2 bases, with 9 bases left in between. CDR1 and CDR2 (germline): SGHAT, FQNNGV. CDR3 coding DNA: TGTGCCAGCAGCTTAAGGGCCCTAAACACTGAAGCTTTCTTT. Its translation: CASSLRALNTEAFF.

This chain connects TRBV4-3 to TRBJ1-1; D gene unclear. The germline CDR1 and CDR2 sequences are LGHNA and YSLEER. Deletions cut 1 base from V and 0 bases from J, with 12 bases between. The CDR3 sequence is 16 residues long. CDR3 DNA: TGCGCCAGCAGCCAAGGTACAGCACGGTTGAACACTGAAGCTTTCTTT. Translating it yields CASSQGTARLNTEAFF.

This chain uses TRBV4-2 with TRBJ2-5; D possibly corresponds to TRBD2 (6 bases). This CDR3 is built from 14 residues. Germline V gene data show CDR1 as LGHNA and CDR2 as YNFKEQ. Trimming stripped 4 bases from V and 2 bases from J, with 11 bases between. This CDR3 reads CASSLGGVQETQYF. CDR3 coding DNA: TGTGCCAGCAGCCTCGGAGGGGTGCAAGAGACCCAGTACTTC.

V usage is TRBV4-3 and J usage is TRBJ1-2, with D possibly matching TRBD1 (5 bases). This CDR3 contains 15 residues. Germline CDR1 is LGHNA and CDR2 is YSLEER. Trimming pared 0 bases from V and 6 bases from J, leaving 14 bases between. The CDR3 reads CASSQDLEGLHGYTF. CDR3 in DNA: TGCGCCAGCAGCCAAGATCTCGAGGGGTTGCATGGCTACACCTTC.

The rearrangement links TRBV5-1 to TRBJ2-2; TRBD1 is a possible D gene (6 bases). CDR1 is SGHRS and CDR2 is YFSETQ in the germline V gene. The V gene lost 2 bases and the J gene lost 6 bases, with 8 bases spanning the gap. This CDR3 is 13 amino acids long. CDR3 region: CASSFQGSGELFF. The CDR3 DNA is TGCGCCAGCAGCTTCCAGGGGTCCGGGGAGCTGTTTTTT.

The CDR3 here is CASSPRTGSGNTIYF. CDR3 in DNA: TGTGCCAGCAGTCCCCGGACAGGCTCTGGAAACACCATATATTTT. The V gene is TRBV27, the J gene TRBJ1-3; 7 bases fit TRBD1. CDR3 length: 15 amino acids. CDR1 and CDR2 from the germline V gene are MNHEY and SMNVEV (reference sequence). J was trimmed by 0 bases and V by 5 bases; bases with no gene match: 4.

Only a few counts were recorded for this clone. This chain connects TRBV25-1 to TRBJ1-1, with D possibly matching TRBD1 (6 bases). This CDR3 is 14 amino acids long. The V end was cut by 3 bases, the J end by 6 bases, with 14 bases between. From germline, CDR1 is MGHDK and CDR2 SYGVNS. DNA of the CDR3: TGTGCCAGCAGTGACATCGGGGGGCGGGCTGAAGCTTTCTTT. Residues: CASSDIGGRAEAFF.

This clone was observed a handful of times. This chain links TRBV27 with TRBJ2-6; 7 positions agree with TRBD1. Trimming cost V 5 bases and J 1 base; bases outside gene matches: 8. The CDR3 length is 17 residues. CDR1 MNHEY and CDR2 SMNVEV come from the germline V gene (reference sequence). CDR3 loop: CASSKGDRGSGANVLTF. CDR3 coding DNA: TGTGCCAGCAGTAAGGGGGACAGAGGGTCTGGGGCCAACGTCCTGACTTTC.

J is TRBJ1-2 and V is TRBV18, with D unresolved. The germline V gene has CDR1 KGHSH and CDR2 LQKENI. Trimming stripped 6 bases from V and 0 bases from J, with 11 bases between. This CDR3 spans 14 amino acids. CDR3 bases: TGTGCCAGCTCCGGCCAGGTAGCTAACTATGGCTACACCTTC. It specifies CASSGQVANYGYTF.

CDR3 coding DNA: TGTGCCAGCAGTTTCGGCAGGGGGTGGAACACCATATATTTT. It codes for CASSFGRGWNTIYF. The V gene is TRBV6-6, the J gene TRBJ1-3, with TRBD1 matching over 7 bases. The ends lost 4 bases at V and 7 bases at J; junction bases unmatched: 7. Germline CDR1 MNHNY, CDR2 SVGAGI (reference sequence). The CDR3 contains 14 residues.

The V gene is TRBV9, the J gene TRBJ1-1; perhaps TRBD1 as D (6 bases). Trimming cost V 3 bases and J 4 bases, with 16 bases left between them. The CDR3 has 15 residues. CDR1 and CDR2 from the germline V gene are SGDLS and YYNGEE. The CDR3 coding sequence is TGTGCCAGCAGCGCCTCACCCTTAGGGGGCACTGAAGCTTTCTTT. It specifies CASSASPLGGTEAFF.

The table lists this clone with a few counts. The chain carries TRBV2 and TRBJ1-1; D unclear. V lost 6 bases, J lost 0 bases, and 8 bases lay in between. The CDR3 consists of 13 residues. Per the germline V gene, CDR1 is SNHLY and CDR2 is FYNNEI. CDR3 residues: CASRTQVNTEAFF. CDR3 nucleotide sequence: TGTGCCAGCAGAACTCAGGTGAACACTGAAGCTTTCTTT. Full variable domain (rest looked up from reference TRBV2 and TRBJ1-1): EPEVTQTPSHQVTQMGQEVILRCVPISNHLYFYWYRQILGQKVEFLVSFYNNEISEKSEIFDDQFSVERPDGSNFTLKIRSTKLEDSAMYFCASRTQVNTEAFFGQGTRLTVV.

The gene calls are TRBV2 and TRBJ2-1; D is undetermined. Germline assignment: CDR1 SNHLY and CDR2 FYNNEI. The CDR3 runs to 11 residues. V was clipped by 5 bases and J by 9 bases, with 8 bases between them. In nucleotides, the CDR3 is TGTGCCAGCAGTACGGCCGGTGAGCAGTTCTTC. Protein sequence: CASSTAGEQFF.

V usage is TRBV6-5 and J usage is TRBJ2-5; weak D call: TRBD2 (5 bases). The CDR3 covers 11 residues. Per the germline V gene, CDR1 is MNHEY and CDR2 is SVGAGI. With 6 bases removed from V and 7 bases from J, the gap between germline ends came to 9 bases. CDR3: CASRYRGTQYF. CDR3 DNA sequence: TGTGCCAGCAGGTACCGGGGGACCCAGTACTTC.

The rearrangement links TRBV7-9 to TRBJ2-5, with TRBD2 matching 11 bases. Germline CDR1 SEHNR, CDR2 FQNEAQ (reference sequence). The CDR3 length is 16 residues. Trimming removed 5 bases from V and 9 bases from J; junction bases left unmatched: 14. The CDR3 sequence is CASSPRLAGNRAAQYF. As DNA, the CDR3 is TGTGCCAGCAGCCCGAGACTAGCGGGGAACAGGGCGGCCCAGTACTTC.

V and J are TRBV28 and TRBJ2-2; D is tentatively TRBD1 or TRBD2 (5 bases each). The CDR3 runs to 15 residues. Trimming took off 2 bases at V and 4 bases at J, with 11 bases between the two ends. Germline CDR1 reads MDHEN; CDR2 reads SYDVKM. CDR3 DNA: TGTGCCAGCAGTTTAACAGGACTGTTCACCGGGGAGCTGTTTTTT. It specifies CASSLTGLFTGELFF.

CDR3 region: CAISDPGEGSAGNTIYF. The CDR3 nucleotides are TGTGCCATCAGTGACCCGGGGGAAGGGTCGGCTGGAAACACCATATATTTT. This rearrangement joins TRBV10-3 to TRBJ1-3; D may be TRBD1 (5 bases). This CDR3 contains 17 residues. V was cut by 3 bases and J by 2 bases, with 17 bases left in between. Per germline, CDR1 ENHRY and CDR2 SYGVKD.

The CDR3 sequence is CASSLVGQNYGYTF. As DNA, the CDR3 is TGTGCCAGCAGCTTAGTCGGGCAGAACTATGGCTACACCTTC. The chain uses TRBV7-9 and TRBJ1-2; no reliable D call. Germline V CDR1 and CDR2: SEHNR, FQNEAQ (reference sequence). V lost 1 base to trimming and J lost 2 bases, with 8 bases between them. There are 14 residues in the CDR3.

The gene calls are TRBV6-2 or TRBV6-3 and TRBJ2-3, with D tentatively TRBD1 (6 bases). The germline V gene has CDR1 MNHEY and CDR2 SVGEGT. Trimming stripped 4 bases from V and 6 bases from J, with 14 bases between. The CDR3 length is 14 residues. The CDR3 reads CASSFGQLKDTQYF. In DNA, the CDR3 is TGTGCCAGCAGTTTCGGACAGCTAAAGGATACGCAGTATTTT.

The CDR3 loop is CASSANRGSQPQHF. In DNA form, the CDR3 reads TGTGCCAGCAGCGCAAACAGGGGTTCTCAGCCCCAGCATTTT. The J gene is TRBJ1-5, the V gene TRBV7-2; 7 bases are a match to TRBD1. The V gene's germline CDR1 is SGHTA and CDR2 FQGNSA. The CDR3 sequence is 14 residues long. The trim removed 5 bases at V and 6 bases at J, leaving 7 bases unmatched.

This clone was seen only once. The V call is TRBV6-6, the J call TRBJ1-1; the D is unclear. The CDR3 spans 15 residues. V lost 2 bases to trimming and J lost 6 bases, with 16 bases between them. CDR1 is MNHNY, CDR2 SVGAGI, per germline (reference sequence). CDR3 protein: CASSYGPRIPAEAFF. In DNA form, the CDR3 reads TGTGCCAGCAGTTACGGGCCCAGGATCCCGGCTGAAGCTTTCTTT.

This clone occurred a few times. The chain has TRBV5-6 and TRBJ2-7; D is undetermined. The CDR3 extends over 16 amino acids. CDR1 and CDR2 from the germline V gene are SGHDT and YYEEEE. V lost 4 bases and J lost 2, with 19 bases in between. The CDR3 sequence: CASSIFAVRATYEQYF. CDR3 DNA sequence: TGTGCCAGCAGCATTTTTGCCGTAAGGGCTACCTACGAGCAGTACTTC.